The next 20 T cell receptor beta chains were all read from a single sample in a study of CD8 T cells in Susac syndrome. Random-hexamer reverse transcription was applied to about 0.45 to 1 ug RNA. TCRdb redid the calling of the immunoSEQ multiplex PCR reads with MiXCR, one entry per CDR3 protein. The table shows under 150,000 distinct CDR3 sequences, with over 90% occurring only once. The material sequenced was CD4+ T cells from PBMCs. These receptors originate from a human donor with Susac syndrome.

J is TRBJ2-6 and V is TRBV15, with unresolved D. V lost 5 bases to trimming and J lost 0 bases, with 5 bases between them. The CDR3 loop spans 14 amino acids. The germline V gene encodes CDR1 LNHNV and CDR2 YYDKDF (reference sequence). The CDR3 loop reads CATSDNSGANVLTF. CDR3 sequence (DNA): TGTGCCACCAGCGACAACTCTGGGGCCAACGTCCTGACTTTC.

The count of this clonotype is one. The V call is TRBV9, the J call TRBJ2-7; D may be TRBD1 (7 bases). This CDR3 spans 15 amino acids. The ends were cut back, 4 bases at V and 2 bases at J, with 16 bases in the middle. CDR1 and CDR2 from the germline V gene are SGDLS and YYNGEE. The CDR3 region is CASSPGGTAPYEQYF. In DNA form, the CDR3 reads TGTGCCAGCAGCCCTGGGGGGACAGCACCCTACGAGCAGTACTTC.

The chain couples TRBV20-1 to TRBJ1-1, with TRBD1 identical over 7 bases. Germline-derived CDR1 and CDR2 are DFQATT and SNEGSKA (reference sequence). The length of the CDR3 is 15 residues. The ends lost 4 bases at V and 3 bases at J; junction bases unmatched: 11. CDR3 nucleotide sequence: TGCAGTGCTACCCCAAGACAGGGACGGGACACTGAAGCTTTCTTT. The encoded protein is CSATPRQGRDTEAFF.

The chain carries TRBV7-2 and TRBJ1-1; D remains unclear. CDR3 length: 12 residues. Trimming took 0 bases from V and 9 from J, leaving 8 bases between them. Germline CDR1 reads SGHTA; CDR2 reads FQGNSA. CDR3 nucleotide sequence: TGTGCCAGCAGCTTAGCGGGCAGGAAAGCTTTCTTT. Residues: CASSLAGRKAFF.

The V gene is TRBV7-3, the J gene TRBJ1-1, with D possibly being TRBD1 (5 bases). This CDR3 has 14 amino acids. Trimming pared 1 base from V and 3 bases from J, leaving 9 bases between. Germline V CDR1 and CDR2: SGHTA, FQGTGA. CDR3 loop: CASSLRGEDTEAFF. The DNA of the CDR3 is TGTGCCAGCAGCTTAAGAGGGGAGGACACTGAAGCTTTCTTT.

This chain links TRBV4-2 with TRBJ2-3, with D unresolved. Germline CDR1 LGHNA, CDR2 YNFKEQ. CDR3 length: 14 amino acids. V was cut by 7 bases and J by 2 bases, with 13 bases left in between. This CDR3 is CASKEATNTDTQYF. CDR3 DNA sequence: TGTGCCAGCAAAGAGGCGACGAACACAGATACGCAGTATTTT.

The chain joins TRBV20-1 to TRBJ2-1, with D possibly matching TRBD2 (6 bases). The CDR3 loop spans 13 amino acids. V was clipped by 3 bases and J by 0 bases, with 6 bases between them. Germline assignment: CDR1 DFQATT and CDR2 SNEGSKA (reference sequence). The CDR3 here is CSASGSSYNEQFF. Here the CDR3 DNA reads TGCAGTGCTAGCGGGAGCTCCTACAATGAGCAGTTCTTC.

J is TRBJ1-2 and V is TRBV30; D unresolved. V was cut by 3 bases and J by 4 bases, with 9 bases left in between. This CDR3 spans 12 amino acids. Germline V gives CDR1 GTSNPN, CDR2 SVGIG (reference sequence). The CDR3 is CAWSPESYGYTF. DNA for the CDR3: TGTGCCTGGAGCCCGGAGTCCTATGGCTACACCTTC.

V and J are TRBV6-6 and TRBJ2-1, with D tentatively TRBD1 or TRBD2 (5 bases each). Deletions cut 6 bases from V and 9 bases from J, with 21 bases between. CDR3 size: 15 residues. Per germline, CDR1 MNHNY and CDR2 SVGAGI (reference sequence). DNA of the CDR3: TGTGCCAGCAGCGGGATGGGGCCCCTTAAGGCTGAGCAGTTCTTC. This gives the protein CASSGMGPLKAEQFF.

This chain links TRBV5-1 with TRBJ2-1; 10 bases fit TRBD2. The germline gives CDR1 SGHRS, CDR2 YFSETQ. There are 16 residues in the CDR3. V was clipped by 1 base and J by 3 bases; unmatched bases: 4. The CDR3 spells CASSLTSGTLYNEQFF. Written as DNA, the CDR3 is TGCGCCAGCAGCTTGACTAGCGGGACACTCTACAATGAGCAGTTCTTC.

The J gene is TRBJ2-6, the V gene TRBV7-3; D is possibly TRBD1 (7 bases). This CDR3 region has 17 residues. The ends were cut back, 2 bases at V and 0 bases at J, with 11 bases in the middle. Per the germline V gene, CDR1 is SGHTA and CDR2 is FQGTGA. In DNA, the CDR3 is TGTGCCAGCAGCTTACAGGGGGGAATCTCTGGGGCCAACGTCCTGACTTTC. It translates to CASSLQGGISGANVLTF.

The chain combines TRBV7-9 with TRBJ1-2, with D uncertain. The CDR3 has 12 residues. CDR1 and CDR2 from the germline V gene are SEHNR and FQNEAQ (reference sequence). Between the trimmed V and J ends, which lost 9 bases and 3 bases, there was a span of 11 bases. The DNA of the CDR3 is TGTGCCAGTTCTGCGGTCCACTATGGCTACACCTTC. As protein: CASSAVHYGYTF.

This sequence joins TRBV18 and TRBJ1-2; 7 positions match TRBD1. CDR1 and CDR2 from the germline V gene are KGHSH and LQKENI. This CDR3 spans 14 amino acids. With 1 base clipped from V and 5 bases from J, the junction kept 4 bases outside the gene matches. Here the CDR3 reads CASSPQGAGYGYTF. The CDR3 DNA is TGTGCCAGCTCACCACAGGGGGCAGGGTATGGCTACACCTTC.

The CDR3 spells CASSFVANTGELFF. The CDR3 DNA reads as TGTGCCAGCAGCTTTGTAGCGAACACCGGGGAGCTGTTTTTT. The chain is built from TRBV7-6 and TRBJ2-2; no reliable D call. The CDR3 runs to 14 residues. Per the germline V gene, CDR1 is SGHVS and CDR2 is FNYEAQ. Trimming pared 3 bases from V and 0 bases from J, leaving 5 bases between.

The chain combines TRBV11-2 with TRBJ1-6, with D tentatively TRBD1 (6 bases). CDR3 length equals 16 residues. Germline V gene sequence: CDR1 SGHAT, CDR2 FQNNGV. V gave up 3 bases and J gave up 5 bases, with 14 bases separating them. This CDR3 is CASSLTGTSNNSPLHF. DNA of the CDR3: TGTGCCAGCAGCTTGACCGGGACAAGCAATAATTCACCCCTCCACTTT.

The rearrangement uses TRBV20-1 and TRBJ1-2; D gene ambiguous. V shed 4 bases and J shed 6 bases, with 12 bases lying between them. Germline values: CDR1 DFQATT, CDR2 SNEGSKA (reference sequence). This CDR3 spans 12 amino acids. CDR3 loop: CSATSGWNGYTF. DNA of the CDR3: TGCAGTGCTACCTCGGGTTGGAATGGCTACACCTTC.

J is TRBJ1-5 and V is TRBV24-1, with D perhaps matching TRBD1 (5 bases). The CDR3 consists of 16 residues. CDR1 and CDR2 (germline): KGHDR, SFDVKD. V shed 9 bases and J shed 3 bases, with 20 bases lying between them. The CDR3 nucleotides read TGTGCCACCGGAGGCCAGGGCCATGCTAACAATCAGCCCCAGCATTTT. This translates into CATGGQGHANNQPQHF.

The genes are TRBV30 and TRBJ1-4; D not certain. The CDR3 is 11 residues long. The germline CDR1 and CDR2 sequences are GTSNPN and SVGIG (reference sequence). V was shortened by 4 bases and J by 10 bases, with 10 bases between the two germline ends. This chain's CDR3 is CAWTGRGKLFF. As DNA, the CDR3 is TGTGCCTGGACAGGCAGAGGAAAACTGTTTTTT.

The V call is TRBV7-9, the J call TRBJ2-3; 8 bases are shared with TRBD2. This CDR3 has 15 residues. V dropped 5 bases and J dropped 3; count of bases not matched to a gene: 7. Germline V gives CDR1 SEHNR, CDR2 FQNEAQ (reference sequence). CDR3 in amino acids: CASSTRSGRTDTQYF. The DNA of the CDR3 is TGTGCCAGCAGCACCCGCAGCGGGAGAACAGATACGCAGTATTTT. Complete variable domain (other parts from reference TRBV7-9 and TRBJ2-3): DTGVSQNPRHKITKRGQNVTFRCDPISEHNRLYWYRQTLGQGPEFLTYFQNEAQLEKSRLLSDRFSAERPKGSFSTLEIQRTEQGDSAMYLCASSTRSGRTDTQYFGPGTRLTVL.

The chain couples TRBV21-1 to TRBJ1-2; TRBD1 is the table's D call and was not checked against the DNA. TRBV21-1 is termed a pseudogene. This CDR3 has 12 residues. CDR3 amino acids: CASSNWGTAYTF. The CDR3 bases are TGTGCCAGCAGCAATTGGGGGACAGCCTACACCTTC.